Below, 17 T cell receptor beta chains from the same sample are listed, as sequenced in a study of shared clonotypes between healthy human individuals. Here immunoSEQ multiplex PCR was the method, and the copy in TCRdb shows in-frame clones only, minus some. This sample yields roughly 2.2 million clones, of which more than 80% are seen a single time; under 0.45% belongs to the top ten. Sample: naive CD4+ T cells from PBMCs. Stated subset: CD45RA+ positively selected. These receptors were collected from a man younger than 30 in good health. Some clones in this sample may be carry-over from other donors' samples.

This chain uses TRBV10-1 with TRBJ2-7, with D uncertain. From germline, CDR1 is WNHNN and CDR2 SYGVQD (reference sequence). The CDR3 loop spans 13 amino acids. The germline V and J ends were trimmed by 8 bases and 5 bases, with 16 bases remaining between them. CDR3 loop: CASAPEPLDEQYF. CDR3 sequence (DNA): TGCGCCAGCGCCCCTGAGCCCCTAGACGAGCAGTACTTC.

This rearrangement joins TRBV10-3 to TRBJ2-1, with D possibly matching TRBD2 (6 bases). Germline V gene data show CDR1 as ENHRY and CDR2 as SYGVKD. V lost 7 bases and J 0 bases, leaving 10 bases between the germline ends. This CDR3 is built from 14 residues. The CDR3, as DNA: TGTGCCATCACCCCGGGAGACTCCTACAATGAGCAGTTCTTC. This translates into CAITPGDSYNEQFF.

As for this clone: This CDR3 is also generated by other DNA sequences in the sample. The J gene is TRBJ1-5, the V gene TRBV29-1; no definite D call. The CDR3 has 12 residues. The germline V and J ends were trimmed by 4 bases and 0 bases, with 4 bases remaining between them. Germline V lookup: CDR1 SQVTM, CDR2 ANQGSEA. In nucleotides, the CDR3 is TGCAGCGTTGCGGCTAGCAATCAGCCCCAGCATTTT. Protein product: CSVAASNQPQHF.

This clone showed up just once. The chain uses TRBV27 and TRBJ2-7, with 7 bases identical to TRBD2. The CDR3 spans 15 residues. Germline CDR1 is MNHEY and CDR2 is SMNVEV (reference sequence). Trimming at V came to 5 bases and at J to 4 bases, leaving 11 bases not matched to a gene. For the CDR3, the DNA is TGTGCCAGCAGTCCGGCTAGCGGAGGATATTACGAGCAGTACTTC. Translated, it gives CASSPASGGYYEQYF.

The J gene is TRBJ2-1, the V gene TRBV11-2, with TRBD2 as a possible D gene (7 bases). CDR3 length: 15 amino acids. V was clipped by 6 bases and J by 3 bases, with 15 bases between them. Germline lookup yields CDR1 SGHAT and CDR2 FQNNGV. The DNA of the CDR3 is TGTGCCAGCAGGGGAGGGGGGCAAAGCTACAATGAGCAGTTCTTC. Amino acid sequence: CASRGGGQSYNEQFF.

This clone came up once. This chain links TRBV7-8 with TRBJ2-7; 9 bases match TRBD2. V was clipped by 0 bases and J by 3 bases; unmatched bases: 9. Germline assignment: CDR1 SGHVS and CDR2 FQNEAQ. The CDR3 runs to 17 residues. In nucleotides, the CDR3 is TGTGCCAGCAGCTTAGCGGGGCTAGCGGGACGCTACTACGAGCAGTACTTC. Amino acids: CASSLAGLAGRYYEQYF.

The chain carries TRBV11-2 and TRBJ2-4; maybe TRBD2 (6 bases). V lost 6 bases, J lost 14 bases, and 14 bases lay in between. Germline V lookup: CDR1 SGHAT, CDR2 FQNNGV. The CDR3 has 11 residues. The CDR3 here is CASRGGVREYF. DNA for the CDR3: TGTGCCAGCAGGGGGGGTGTGCGGGAGTACTTC.

This clone was seen once. The rearrangement joins TRBV4-2 to TRBJ1-4; D might be TRBD1 (6 bases). V was cut by 4 bases and J by 0 bases, with 9 bases left in between. CDR1 is LGHNA and CDR2 is YNFKEQ in the germline V gene. The CDR3 sequence is 15 residues long. The CDR3 region has the DNA TGTGCCAGCAGCCTACAGGGACCAACTAATGAAAAACTGTTTTTT. It codes for CASSLQGPTNEKLFF.

The chain uses TRBV19 and TRBJ1-5; TRBD1 agrees at 11 bases. Germline CDR1 LNHDA, CDR2 SQIVND (reference sequence). V lost 4 bases and J lost 6; bases outside the gene matches: 8. This CDR3 spans 16 amino acids. CDR3 region: CASSTPGDRGFQPQHF. CDR3 nucleotides: TGTGCCAGTAGTACGCCTGGGGACAGGGGGTTTCAGCCCCAGCATTTT.

The chain has TRBV7-8 and TRBJ2-7, with 12 positions matching TRBD1. Germline CDR1 is SGHVS and CDR2 is FQNEAQ. CDR3 length: 16 amino acids. With V trimmed by 2 bases and J by 5 bases, 7 bases remained unmatched. CDR3 loop: CASSLQGTGGFHEQYF. The CDR3 nucleotides read TGTGCCAGCAGCTTACAGGGGACAGGGGGCTTCCACGAGCAGTACTTC.

Here the CDR3 reads CASSPPGPLEEKLFF. In DNA, the CDR3 is TGTGCCAGTAGTCCGCCGGGCCCTTTGGAGGAAAAACTGTTTTTT. The V gene is TRBV19, the J gene TRBJ1-4; no clear D gene. This CDR3 comprises 15 residues. With 5 bases removed from V and 8 bases from J, the gap between germline ends came to 18 bases. Germline-derived CDR1 and CDR2 are LNHDA and SQIVND (reference sequence).

The V gene is TRBV23-1, the J gene TRBJ1-5; 7 nucleotides agree with TRBD1. TRBV23-1 falls under the ORF class, with uncertain function. V shed 4 bases, J shed 11 bases, and the junction held 5 bases outside the gene matches. The CDR3 contains 12 residues. The CDR3 loop is CASSLPQGAQHF. The CDR3 coding sequence is TGCGCCAGCAGTCTACCCCAGGGGGCCCAGCATTTT.

The genes are TRBV7-9 and TRBJ1-5; 7 bases map to TRBD1. Germline trimming cut 1 base from V and 1 base from J; bases unmatched to any gene: 4. Germline V CDR1 and CDR2: SEHNR, FQNEAQ (reference sequence). The CDR3 has 16 residues. CDR3 sequence (DNA): TGTGCCAGCAGCTTAGATGGCAGGGGGAGCAATCAGCCCCAGCATTTT. Encoded protein: CASSLDGRGSNQPQHF. The whole variable domain, filled in from reference TRBV7-9 and TRBJ1-5, reads DTGVSQNPRHKITKRGQNVTFRCDPISEHNRLYWYRQTLGQGPEFLTYFQNEAQLEKSRLLSDRFSAERPKGSFSTLEIQRTEQGDSAMYLCASSLDGRGSNQPQHFGDGTRLSIL.

This clone was observed once. The chain uses TRBV7-8 and TRBJ1-4, with 9 positions matching TRBD1. This CDR3 comprises 17 residues. Germline CDR1 SGHVS, CDR2 FQNEAQ. Trimming removed 3 bases from V and 8 bases from J; junction bases left unmatched: 13. CDR3 nucleotides: TGTGCCAGCAGCTTCATTCCCCTGGACAGGGGAGGCGAAAAACTGTTTTTT. Its protein is CASSFIPLDRGGEKLFF.

The V and J genes are TRBV4-1 and TRBJ2-3; the match to TRBD2 covers 14 bases. The CDR3 is 16 residues long. Germline loops: CDR1 MGHRA, CDR2 YSYEKL. J lost 4 bases, V lost 5 bases, and 5 bases had no gene match. Written as DNA, the CDR3 is TGCGCCAGCAGCGTGCCGGGACTAGCGGGAGCAGATACGCAGTATTTT. It is translated as CASSVPGLAGADTQYF.

The gene calls are TRBV19 and TRBJ1-3; D gene unclear. Trimming shortened V by 3 bases and J by 0 bases, and 9 bases separated the two germline ends. In germline, CDR1 is LNHDA, CDR2 SQIVND (reference sequence). CDR3 size: 15 residues. In DNA form, the CDR3 reads TGTGCCAGTAGTATGATTCCGGGCTCTGGAAACACCATATATTTT. Residues: CASSMIPGSGNTIYF.

The chain has TRBV5-1 and TRBJ2-3; D tentatively reads TRBD1 or TRBD2 (6 bases each). Germline V gene sequence: CDR1 SGHRS, CDR2 YFSETQ. The CDR3 totals 15 residues. With 0 bases removed from V and 3 bases from J, the gap between germline ends came to 11 bases. This chain's CDR3 is CASSLAGARTDTQYF. CDR3 DNA: TGCGCCAGCAGCTTGGCGGGGGCGAGGACAGATACGCAGTATTTT.